This T cell receptor (beta chain) came from a study of STAT3 mutations in large granular lymphocyte leukemia (dated by TCRdb to between 2018 and 2021). In terms of the full investigation: Canonical activating STAT3 mutations were detected in roughly half of the longitudinally sequenced T-LGLL patients. Over half of the T-LGLL patients were given one or more immunosuppressive therapy regimens, and around two fifths of the treated patients had a hematologic response. Patients with T-cell large granular lymphocyte leukemia underwent serial deep sequencing of TCRbeta CDR3 and STAT3 to reconstruct clonal hierarchy and dynamics. From an initial cohort of 200 to 250 LGL patients, eighteen representative T-LGLL cases were selected for longitudinal TCRbeta and STAT3 sequencing. As controls, the study also included longitudinal sequencing of a couple of patients with natural killer LGL leukemia. On average, sequencing was done at 3.5 to 4 time points per patient, with the number of samplings ranging from 2 to 8. Points the paper makes about the study in general: Variable intervals between samplings and differing treatment regimens complicated linking therapy response to changes in TCR clonal burden. The burden of the dominant TCR clone was higher than the STAT3 mutant burden in several patients, which suggests that the STAT3 mutation arose secondarily inside a clone that had already expanded. Since codominant clonotypes persisted in some patients, a small but highly pathogenic clone may have gone undetected. All T-LGLL patients had at least one immunodominant TCRbeta clonotype, and roughly half had multiple immunodominant subclonotypes. TCR clonotype switching after therapy was observed in about 35% of the 18 patients, and all newly emerging clones were found to be STAT3 wild type. Because no samples were available when a clone first appeared, clonal expansion had to be inferred from samplings taken at other points.

Comment on this clone: No antigen is known for it. No base quality values were provided; no much bigger clone lies one nucleotide off.

An Illumina MiSeq was used to sequence the TCRbeta libraries, yielding an average of about 41,000 productive templates per sample. Multiplex PCR amplification was used to generate TCRbeta CDR3 libraries with the immunoSEQ assay. As for how the authors treated the data: Repertoire diversity was calculated as previously defined, and values close to 0 indicated extremely monoclonal samples. TCRdb limited this immuneACCESS table to in-frame rearrangements with V and J called. A share of clones is missing; checked studies link under half to unresolved V genes, and the rest is unexplained. V and J calls plus clone size are reproduced from that table; the DNA served to infer D and trimming. The sample contains over 30,000 clones, about 88% of them found a single time. The biggest ten clones account for roughly 0.39% of the sample. The CDR3 holds 13 amino acids from the cysteine to the phenylalanine. Only the CDR3 DNA is retained, 39 bases long and in frame from the first base. Via the germline V gene, CDR1 is SGHRS and CDR2 YFSETQ. The trim is 4 bases for V and 1 base for J, with a gap of 8 bases between the germline ends.

DNA was extracted from blood mononuclear cells, with the same DNA used for both TCR and STAT3 sequencing. The sequence is built from TRBV5-1 and TRBJ2-5; confidence is insufficient to name the D gene. This TCR was recovered from a human donor with T large granular lymphocyte leukemia. Some clones in this sample may be carry-over from other donors' samples. Material: PBMCs. The CDR3 here reads CASSRDIQETQYF. DNA sequence: TGCGCCAGCAGCCGAGACATCCAAGAGACCCAGTACTTC. Joined to the reference TRBV5-1 and TRBJ2-5 proteins, this CDR3 gives the full variable domain: KAGVTQTPRYLIKTRGQQVTLSCSPISGHRSVSWYQQTPGQGLQFLFEYFSETQRNKGNFPGRFSGRQFSNSRSEMNVSTLELGDSALYLCASSRDIQETQYFGPGTRLLVL.